The rows below give T cell receptor beta chains drawn from one sample of a study of blood T cell repertoires in COVID-19. Assay: immunoSEQ multiplex PCR; the TCRdb copy retains only in-frame clones and omits some. This table holds 390,000 or so clones, 80% to 90% found once. The sample consisted of PBMCs or T cells enriched from blood (not recorded which). The receptor set was obtained from a man between 18 and 29 years old who had recovered from COVID-19. Each CDR3 is given with its conserved first and last residue. Each record gives: CDR3 protein, CDR3 DNA, clone size, V gene, D gene, J gene, CDR3 length. The D gene is left open where the match is weak. The size entry is marked missing in some rows and otherwise reads once, few, many or a size class.

cdr3_aa: CARGGTDLTEAFF; cdr3_nt: TGCGCCAGGGGGGGTACCGATCTGACTGAAGCTTTCTTT; clone_size: .; v_call: TRBV23-1; d_call: .; j_call: TRBJ1-1; cdr3_length: 13
cdr3_aa: CASSSQGPQETQYF; cdr3_nt: TGTGCCAGCAGCTCACAGGGCCCCCAAGAGACCCAGTACTTC; clone_size: once; v_call: TRBV5-5; d_call: .; j_call: TRBJ2-5; cdr3_length: 14
cdr3_aa: CASSQSQGVNSPLHF; cdr3_nt: TGTGCCAGCAGCCAAAGCCAGGGGGTCAATTCACCCCTCCACTTT; clone_size: .; v_call: TRBV7-8; d_call: TRBD1; j_call: TRBJ1-6; cdr3_length: 15
cdr3_aa: CASIGTARKGETQYF; cdr3_nt: TGCGCCAGCATCGGGACAGCTCGAAAGGGAGAGACCCAGTACTTC; clone_size: .; v_call: TRBV23-1; d_call: TRBD1; j_call: TRBJ2-5; cdr3_length: 15
cdr3_aa: CASSLEEGAFF; cdr3_nt: TGTGCCAGCAGCTTGGAGGAGGGAGCTTTCTTT; clone_size: .; v_call: TRBV5-8; d_call: .; j_call: TRBJ1-1; cdr3_length: 11
cdr3_aa: CASSTGDRPEAFF; cdr3_nt: TGTGCCAGCTCGACAGGGGATCGGCCTGAAGCTTTCTTT; clone_size: .; v_call: TRBV6-5; d_call: TRBD1; j_call: TRBJ1-1; cdr3_length: 13
cdr3_aa: CATKGDTLSNTEAFF; cdr3_nt: TGTGCCACCAAAGGGGACACTCTATCGAACACTGAAGCTTTCTTT; clone_size: once; v_call: TRBV19; d_call: .; j_call: TRBJ1-1; cdr3_length: 15
cdr3_aa: CASSLAAGAEAFF; cdr3_nt: TGTGCCAGCAGCTTAGCCGCCGGGGCTGAAGCTTTCTTT; clone_size: once; v_call: TRBV7-9; d_call: .; j_call: TRBJ1-1; cdr3_length: 13
cdr3_aa: CACSGYSSYEQYF; cdr3_nt: TGTGCCTGCAGCGGGTATAGCTCCTACGAGCAGTACTTC; clone_size: .; v_call: TRBV6-5; d_call: .; j_call: TRBJ2-7; cdr3_length: 13
cdr3_aa: CASSYRGNEQFF; cdr3_nt: TGTGCCAGCAGTTACAGGGGAAATGAGCAGTTCTTC; clone_size: .; v_call: TRBV6-2/TRBV6-3; d_call: .; j_call: TRBJ2-1; cdr3_length: 12
cdr3_aa: CASSEGGGTEAFF; cdr3_nt: TGTGCCAGCAGCGAGGGTGGTGGAACTGAAGCTTTCTTT; clone_size: .; v_call: TRBV13; d_call: .; j_call: TRBJ1-1; cdr3_length: 13
cdr3_aa: CASSGAPGGEQYF; cdr3_nt: TGTGCCAGCAGCGGAGCCCCAGGGGGCGAGCAGTACTTC; clone_size: .; v_call: TRBV9; d_call: TRBD1; j_call: TRBJ2-7; cdr3_length: 13
cdr3_aa: CASSFPDRGNQPQHF; cdr3_nt: TGTGCCAGCAGTTTCCCGGACAGGGGAAATCAGCCCCAGCATTTT; clone_size: few; v_call: TRBV28; d_call: TRBD1; j_call: TRBJ1-5; cdr3_length: 15
cdr3_aa: CASSYITGATNEKLFF; cdr3_nt: TGTGCCAGCAGTTATATAACGGGGGCAACTAATGAAAAACTGTTTTTT; clone_size: .; v_call: TRBV6-5; d_call: .; j_call: TRBJ1-4; cdr3_length: 16
cdr3_aa: CAISPGVNEQYF; cdr3_nt: TGTGCCATCAGCCCAGGGGTAAACGAGCAGTACTTC; clone_size: .; v_call: TRBV10-3; d_call: .; j_call: TRBJ2-7; cdr3_length: 12
cdr3_aa: CASSGGEQTISPLHF; cdr3_nt: TGTGCCAGCTCGGGAGGGGAACAAACCATTTCACCCCTCCACTTT; clone_size: .; v_call: TRBV2; d_call: .; j_call: TRBJ1-6; cdr3_length: 15
cdr3_aa: CASSYSTSGSYEQYF; cdr3_nt: TGTGCCAGCAGTTACTCGACTAGCGGGTCCTACGAGCAGTACTTC; clone_size: .; v_call: TRBV6-5; d_call: TRBD2; j_call: TRBJ2-7; cdr3_length: 15
cdr3_aa: CASSSQGLGEKLFF; cdr3_nt: TGCGCCAGCAGCTCGCAGGGCTTGGGTGAAAAACTGTTTTTT; clone_size: .; v_call: TRBV5-1; d_call: .; j_call: TRBJ1-4; cdr3_length: 14
cdr3_aa: CAQGTVHYEQYF; cdr3_nt: TGTGCCCAAGGGACAGTCCACTACGAGCAGTACTTC; clone_size: .; v_call: TRBV30; d_call: TRBD1; j_call: TRBJ2-7; cdr3_length: 12
cdr3_aa: CASSFDRGSEQFF; cdr3_nt: TGCGCCAGCAGCTTTGACAGAGGAAGTGAGCAGTTCTTC; clone_size: .; v_call: TRBV5-1; d_call: .; j_call: TRBJ2-1; cdr3_length: 13
cdr3_aa: CASSRGGSEKLFF; cdr3_nt: TGTGCCAGCAGTAGAGGGGGTAGCGAAAAACTGTTTTTT; clone_size: .; v_call: TRBV6-6; d_call: .; j_call: TRBJ1-4; cdr3_length: 13
cdr3_aa: CASSLAGAKAFF; cdr3_nt: TGTGCCAGCAGTTTGGCGGGGGCGAAGGCTTTCTTT; clone_size: .; v_call: TRBV12-3/TRBV12-4; d_call: .; j_call: TRBJ1-1; cdr3_length: 12
cdr3_aa: CATSRGSSGAETQYF; cdr3_nt: TGTGCCACCAGCAGAGGCTCTAGCGGGGCAGAGACCCAGTACTTC; clone_size: .; v_call: TRBV15; d_call: TRBD2; j_call: TRBJ2-5; cdr3_length: 15
cdr3_aa: CATSDRYRAGVNEQFF; cdr3_nt: TGTGCCACCAGTGATAGATACAGGGCAGGGGTCAATGAGCAGTTCTTC; clone_size: .; v_call: TRBV24-1; d_call: .; j_call: TRBJ2-1; cdr3_length: 16
cdr3_aa: CASSKQGRVTEAFF; cdr3_nt: TGTGCCAGCAGCAAACAGGGGAGAGTCACTGAAGCTTTCTTT; clone_size: .; v_call: TRBV6-5; d_call: TRBD1; j_call: TRBJ1-1; cdr3_length: 14
cdr3_aa: CASSPGNGQPQHF; cdr3_nt: TGTGCCAGCAGTCCAGGGAACGGACAGCCCCAGCATTTT; clone_size: .; v_call: TRBV7-2; d_call: .; j_call: TRBJ1-5; cdr3_length: 13
cdr3_aa: CASRGANVLTF; cdr3_nt: TGTGCCAGTCGGGGGGCCAACGTCCTGACTTTC; clone_size: .; v_call: TRBV6-5; d_call: .; j_call: TRBJ2-6; cdr3_length: 11
cdr3_aa: CASSDQGATPNTEAFF; cdr3_nt: TGTGCCAGCAGTGACCAGGGGGCAACCCCAAACACTGAAGCTTTCTTT; clone_size: .; v_call: TRBV27; d_call: TRBD1; j_call: TRBJ1-1; cdr3_length: 16
cdr3_aa: CASIAATGSGNTIYF; cdr3_nt: TGTGCCAGCATTGCCGCGACGGGTTCTGGAAACACCATATATTTT; clone_size: .; v_call: TRBV28; d_call: .; j_call: TRBJ1-3; cdr3_length: 15
cdr3_aa: CASTVQAGAYEQYF; cdr3_nt: TGTGCCAGTACCGTCCAGGCCGGGGCCTACGAGCAGTACTTC; clone_size: .; v_call: TRBV19; d_call: .; j_call: TRBJ2-7; cdr3_length: 14
cdr3_aa: CASSTSGRASYEQYF; cdr3_nt: TGTGCCAGCTCAACGAGCGGGAGGGCGTCCTACGAGCAGTACTTC; clone_size: .; v_call: TRBV18; d_call: TRBD2; j_call: TRBJ2-7; cdr3_length: 15
cdr3_aa: CASGLGPGDTQYF; cdr3_nt: TGTGCTAGTGGTTTGGGGCCAGGGGATACGCAGTATTTT; clone_size: .; v_call: TRBV12-5; d_call: .; j_call: TRBJ2-3; cdr3_length: 13
cdr3_aa: CASRGQGTYEQYF; cdr3_nt: TGTGCCAGCAGAGGACAGGGAACCTACGAGCAGTACTTC; clone_size: .; v_call: TRBV6-5; d_call: TRBD1; j_call: TRBJ2-7; cdr3_length: 13
cdr3_aa: CASSLVGGRGLNTEAFF; cdr3_nt: TGCGCCAGCAGCCTCGTGGGAGGTCGAGGTTTAAACACTGAAGCTTTCTTT; clone_size: .; v_call: TRBV5-1; d_call: .; j_call: TRBJ1-1; cdr3_length: 17
cdr3_aa: CASSLASFDEQYF; cdr3_nt: TGTGCCAGCAGCTTGGCTAGCTTCGACGAGCAGTACTTC; clone_size: .; v_call: TRBV7-9; d_call: .; j_call: TRBJ2-7; cdr3_length: 13
cdr3_aa: CASWGGQGADTQYF; cdr3_nt: TGCGCCAGCTGGGGAGGACAGGGGGCAGATACGCAGTATTTT; clone_size: .; v_call: TRBV10-2; d_call: TRBD1; j_call: TRBJ2-3; cdr3_length: 14
cdr3_aa: CATAGGQSTEAFF; cdr3_nt: TGTGCCACTGCGGGGGGGCAAAGCACTGAAGCTTTCTTT; clone_size: .; v_call: TRBV10-3; d_call: .; j_call: TRBJ1-1; cdr3_length: 13
cdr3_aa: CASSLFQNQPQHF; cdr3_nt: TGTGCCAGCAGCTTGTTCCAGAATCAGCCCCAGCATTTT; clone_size: .; v_call: TRBV5-8; d_call: .; j_call: TRBJ1-5; cdr3_length: 13
cdr3_aa: CASSLSELETQYF; cdr3_nt: TGTGCCAGCAGCTTGTCCGAGTTGGAGACCCAGTACTTC; clone_size: .; v_call: TRBV5-6; d_call: .; j_call: TRBJ2-5; cdr3_length: 13
cdr3_aa: CASSSSGGAVHEQFF; cdr3_nt: TGTGCCAGCAGCTCTAGCGGGGGGGCGGTCCATGAGCAGTTCTTC; clone_size: .; v_call: TRBV12-1; d_call: .; j_call: TRBJ2-1; cdr3_length: 15
cdr3_aa: CASSVDASPAQYF; cdr3_nt: TGTGCCAGCAGCGTAGATGCTAGCCCGGCGCAGTATTTT; clone_size: .; v_call: TRBV9; d_call: .; j_call: TRBJ2-3; cdr3_length: 13
cdr3_aa: CATSWSGRNHEQFF; cdr3_nt: TGTGCCACCAGTTGGAGCGGGAGGAACCATGAGCAGTTCTTC; clone_size: .; v_call: TRBV24-1; d_call: TRBD2; j_call: TRBJ2-1; cdr3_length: 14
cdr3_aa: CASSPMWTGGQETQYF; cdr3_nt: TGTGCCAGCTCACCAATGTGGACAGGGGGGCAAGAGACCCAGTACTTC; clone_size: .; v_call: TRBV18; d_call: TRBD1; j_call: TRBJ2-5; cdr3_length: 16